The TCR beta chain under discussion was sequenced for a study of T cells in Graves' hyperthyroidism and ophthalmopathy. Whole-study findings and limits: The model foresaw ophthalmopathy a median around 6.4 months prior to onset. Stable hyperthyroidism was separated from ophthalmopathy by a model based on 13 V-J features. The majority of expanded thyroid clonotypes above 0.001 also appeared in blood.

Researchers amplified the TCR beta CDR3 regions from RNA transcripts. Initially, a first-round RT-PCR of the TCR CDR3 employed the HTBI primer set. TCRdb analysed the multiplex PCR reads with MiXCR anew, one entry per CDR3 protein. The table lists 500,000 to 650,000 distinct CDR3 sequences, approximately 49% of them singletons, with about two fifths in the top ten. This clonotype was seen repeatedly, ten times or more. Its antigen is not known. CDR3 length: 14 residues. Per germline, CDR1 DFQATT and CDR2 SNEGSKA (reference sequence). The ends lost 6 bases at V and 5 bases at J; junction bases unmatched: 7.

Sequenced material: peripheral blood or thyroid tissue (not recorded which). The TCR was taken from an adult woman with Graves' disease, either hyperthyroidism or ophthalmopathy (not recorded which). The chain recombines TRBV20-1 with TRBJ2-5, with TRBD1 matching over 12 bases. The CDR3 nucleotides are TGCAGTGCAACGGGACAGGGGGCGACGGAGACCCAGTACTTC. Protein sequence: CSATGQGATETQYF.